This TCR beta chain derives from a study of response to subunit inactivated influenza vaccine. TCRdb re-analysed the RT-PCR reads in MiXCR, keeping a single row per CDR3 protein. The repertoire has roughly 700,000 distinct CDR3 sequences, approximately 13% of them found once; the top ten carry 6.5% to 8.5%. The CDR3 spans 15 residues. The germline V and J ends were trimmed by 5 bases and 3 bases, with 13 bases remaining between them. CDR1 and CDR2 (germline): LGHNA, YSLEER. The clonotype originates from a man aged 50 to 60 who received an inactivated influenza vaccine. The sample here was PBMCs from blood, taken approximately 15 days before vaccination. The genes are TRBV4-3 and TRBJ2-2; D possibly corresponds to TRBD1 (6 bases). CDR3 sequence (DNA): TGCGCCAGCAGCGTGAGGGACACAGACACCGGGGAGCTGTTTTTT. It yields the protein CASSVRDTDTGELFF.